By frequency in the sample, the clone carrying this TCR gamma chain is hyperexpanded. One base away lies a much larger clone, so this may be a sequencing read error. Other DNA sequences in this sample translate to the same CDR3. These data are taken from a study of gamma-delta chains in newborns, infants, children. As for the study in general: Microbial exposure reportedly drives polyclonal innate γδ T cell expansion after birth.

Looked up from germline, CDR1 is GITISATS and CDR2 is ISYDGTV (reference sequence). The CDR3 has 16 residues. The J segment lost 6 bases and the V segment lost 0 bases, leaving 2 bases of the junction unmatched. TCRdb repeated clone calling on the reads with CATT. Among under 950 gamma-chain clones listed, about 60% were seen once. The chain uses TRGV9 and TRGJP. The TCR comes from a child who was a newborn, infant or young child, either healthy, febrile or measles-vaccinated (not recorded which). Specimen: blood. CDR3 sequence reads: CALWEVRELGKKIKVF. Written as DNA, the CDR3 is TGTGCCTTGTGGGAGGTGCGAGAGTTGGGCAAAAAAATCAAGGTATTT.